The present T cell receptor beta chain was sequenced within a study of T-cell reconstitution after alpha-beta-depleted transplantation in children (dated by TCRdb to between 2015 and 2016). In the study overall: Using TCR repertoire profiling, the study followed T-cell immune reconstitution in a quantitative way in children after TCRalphabeta/CD19-depleted allogeneic hematopoietic cell transplantation. The investigation overall reported the following: In some patients, the high TCRbeta diversity seen at day 60 was put down to recipient T cells and intrathymic progenitors that had survived conditioning. About two months after transplant, the apparently early recovery of alphabetaT-cell counts reportedly depended on just several hundred clones that had expanded rapidly and came from non-depleted graft cells. The frequencies of hyperexpanded clones fell over the following months, and after one year, T-cell counts and TCRbeta diversity were mostly attributed to newly produced T cells.

The library was produced with PCR. The sample was run on an Illumina HiSeq 2500. Molecular barcoding was employed in the preparation of TCR libraries, with unique molecular identifiers being used to normalize TCRbeta repertoire quantification. The public reads were reanalyzed by TCRdb: fastp trimming at Q25, MiXCR alignment, in-frame beta chains only. Each entry is one CDR3 protein sequence, shown with its most common DNA and genes. The sample table lists fewer than 700,000 distinct CDR3 sequences, 20% to 25% of them with a count of one. The leading ten clones occupy 14% of the sample. The CDR1 and CDR2 encoded by the germline V gene are MNHNS and SASEGT. Relative to germline, V is missing 10 bases and J is missing 4 bases, with 4 bases of the junction outside any gene match. The CDR3, from cysteine to phenylalanine, totals 13 residues. CDR3 DNA only is kept here, 39 bases in frame from base 1. The sample's treatment or condition label is to be understood as: allogeneic hematopoietic cell transplantation with graft depleted of TCRalphabeta T cells and CD19 B cells. The children who served as transplant recipients had been given grafts of TCRalphabeta/CD19-depleted allogeneic hematopoietic cells.

This clonotype was counted a few times. The specificity of this receptor is unknown. No base-level quality is on record; no much larger clone is a single base apart. Material: PBMCs, mostly from graft donor cells, obtained 360 days after TCRalphabeta/CD19-depleted stem cell transplant. This receptor was taken from a boy in the first two years of life who had a stem cell transplant for acute myeloid leukemia, so the T cells may come from the graft donor. The sequence links TRBV6-1 to TRBJ2-1, with 10 central nucleotides matching TRBD2. CDR3 loop: CATLAGGYNEQFF. The DNA sequence follows: TGTGCCACCTTAGCGGGGGGATACAATGAGCAGTTCTTC.